This TCR beta chain was observed in a study of blood T cell repertoires in COVID-19. At the level of the study: COVID-19 samples from acute and convalescent phases originated in the United States, Italy and Spain. Nucleic acid was either cDNA or gDNA, and it came from T cells, B-cell-depleted T cells, or PBMCs.

Authors' data handling: Reference gene primer amplification gave nucleated cell count estimates. The data were produced by immunoSEQ multiplex PCR, yet TCRdb's version contains in-frame clones alone and is incomplete. Clonal size and the V and J genes are those of that table, whereas D and trimming came from the DNA. In the table there are approximately 290,000 clones, 75% to 90% of which are singletons. The receptor comes from a man in his late teens or twenties with active or convalescent COVID-19. Sequencing used peripheral blood.

This chain's CDR3 is CASSLNHRNQPQHF. The CDR3 nucleotides are TGTGCCAGCAGCTTAAACCACAGGAATCAGCCCCAGCATTTT. The chain is built from TRBV11-2 and TRBJ1-5; the D gene is possibly TRBD1 (5 bases). Trimming stripped 2 bases from V and 4 bases from J, with 9 bases between. This CDR3 contains 14 residues. Germline V gene lookup returns CDR1 SGHAT and CDR2 FQNNGV.